This T cell receptor (beta chain) is from a study of cytomegalovirus exposure and HLA in healthy donors. Study-level background: Within the Caucasian-associated ancestry cluster were around four fifths of the approximately 400 genotyped donors.

The PCR had 60 Vbeta and 13 Jbeta primers. TCRdb keeps only in-frame clones here, not all; method: immunoSEQ multiplex PCR. The repertoire shows about 100,000 clones; the top ten hold 0.59%. The junction had 6 bases not matched to a gene; V was cut back by 1 base and J by 4 bases. The CDR3 sequence is 17 residues long. From germline, CDR1 is SGHRS and CDR2 YFSETQ. The sequence was obtained from a man aged 45 to 65 in good health and CMV-seronegative. The gene calls are TRBV5-1 and TRBJ2-2; 11 positions match TRBD1. Sequencing was done on a sample of PBMCs. As DNA, the CDR3 is TGCGCCAGCAGCTTGCTGGACAGGGGGCTGGGCACCGGGGAGCTGTTTTTT. Translation gives CASSLLDRGLGTGELFF.